A single sample gave rise to the 14 T cell receptor beta chains below, sequenced in a study of blood T cell repertoires in COVID-19 (dated by TCRdb to 2020 to 2021). The library was made by the immunoSEQ multiplex PCR assay. The table comes from immuneACCESS by way of TCRdb, which keeps in-frame sequences with V and J called. Part of the clones is missing from these tables; in studies checked, under half for an unresolved V gene and the rest for unknown reasons. This sample has about 110,000 clones in its table, and roughly 80% of those were observed once. The top ten clonotypes cover less than 2% of the sample. Input material: peripheral blood. The receptors derive from a man in his fifties with acute or convalescent COVID-19.

The chain combines TRBV7-8 with TRBJ2-5; maybe TRBD2 (6 bases). Germline V gene lookup returns CDR1 SGHVS and CDR2 FQNEAQ. The CDR3 sequence is 14 residues long. V was clipped by 5 bases and J by 4 bases, with 14 bases between them. The CDR3 loop reads CASSLLGGRETQYF. As DNA, the CDR3 is TGTGCCAGCAGCCTCCTTGGAGGGAGAGAGACCCAGTACTTC.

The DNA of the CDR3 is TGTGCCAGCAGTCCCGGACAGGGGAGCGGCTACACCTTC. Its protein product is CASSPGQGSGYTF. The rearrangement uses TRBV6-5 and TRBJ1-2; 9 bases map to TRBD1. This CDR3 spans 13 amino acids. With 5 bases clipped from V and 8 bases from J, the junction kept 6 bases outside the gene matches. From germline, CDR1 is MNHEY and CDR2 SVGAGI.

The rearrangement links TRBV5-1 to TRBJ1-2; 7 bases match TRBD1. The V and J ends lost 4 bases and 1 base, in that order; junction bases with no gene match: 7. The V gene's germline CDR1 is SGHRS and CDR2 YFSETQ. The CDR3 is 15 amino acids. The CDR3 spells CASSPGTVFNYGYTF. The CDR3 nucleotides are TGCGCCAGCAGCCCCGGGACAGTCTTTAACTATGGCTACACCTTC.

This clone appeared a few times. The chain uses TRBV5-6 and TRBJ1-2; no reliable D call. CDR3 size: 15 residues. The V end lost 3 bases, the J end lost 2 bases, and 14 bases lay between the germline ends. Looked up from germline, CDR1 is SGHDT and CDR2 is YYEEEE. CDR3 in amino acids: CASSSNNAGNYGYTF. The CDR3 DNA reads as TGTGCCAGCAGCTCCAATAATGCCGGGAACTATGGCTACACCTTC.

In this sample, this clone turned up once. The chain recombines TRBV9 with TRBJ2-7; 9 bases agree with TRBD2. Trimming at V came to 0 bases and at J to 2 bases, leaving 9 bases not matched to a gene. CDR1 is SGDLS, CDR2 YYNGEE, per germline. CDR3 length: 17 residues. CDR3: CASSVVGSSGGAYEQYV. CDR3 in DNA: TGTGCCAGCAGCGTAGTTGGGAGTAGCGGGGGCGCCTACGAGCAGTACGTC.

The count of this clone is one. V is TRBV27 and J is TRBJ2-5; weak D call: TRBD2 (5 bases). The length of the CDR3 is 13 residues. The V and J ends lost 5 bases and 5 bases respectively, with 12 bases between them. In germline, CDR1 is MNHEY, CDR2 SMNVEV (reference sequence). The DNA of the CDR3 is TGTGCCAGCAGTCAACGGGGAAGGGAGACCCAGTACTTC. Translated: CASSQRGRETQYF.

The chain has TRBV7-9 and TRBJ2-4; possible D gene TRBD2, 7 bases. Germline lookup yields CDR1 SEHNR and CDR2 FQNEAQ (reference sequence). This CDR3 comprises 14 residues. Trimming left V 3 bases short and J 8 bases short, with 14 bases between. The CDR3 DNA follows: TGTGCCAGCAGCTTCAACCGGGGGGCGGACATTCAGTACTTC. Its translation is CASSFNRGADIQYF. Variable domain in full (rest from reference TRBV7-9 and TRBJ2-4): DTGVSQNPRHKITKRGQNVTFRCDPISEHNRLYWYRQTLGQGPEFLTYFQNEAQLEKSRLLSDRFSAERPKGSFSTLEIQRTEQGDSAMYLCASSFNRGADIQYFGAGTRLSVL.

The V gene is TRBV5-1, the J gene TRBJ2-1, with TRBD1 as a possible D gene (6 bases). The CDR3 runs to 17 residues. V lost 2 bases and J lost 0, with 15 bases in between. Germline CDR1 SGHRS, CDR2 YFSETQ. Written as DNA, the CDR3 is TGCGCCAGCAGCTTCTCAGGAACAGGGAGCTCCTACAATGAGCAGTTCTTC. Protein product: CASSFSGTGSSYNEQFF.

The chain couples TRBV10-2 to TRBJ1-3; tentative D call: TRBD1 (6 bases). V was clipped by 7 bases and J by 0 bases, with 19 bases between them. The CDR3 has 17 amino acids. Germline V gene lookup returns CDR1 WSHSY and CDR2 SAAADI. The CDR3 region has the DNA TGCGCCAGCACGATGACAGGCCAGGTGGGCTCTGGAAACACCATATATTTT. Encoded protein: CASTMTGQVGSGNTIYF.

The chain is built from TRBV9 and TRBJ1-2, with TRBD1 matching 8 bases. Unmatched junction bases numbered 5, after V lost 4 bases and J lost 0 bases. Germline lookup yields CDR1 SGDLS and CDR2 YYNGEE. The CDR3 contains 15 residues. CDR3 in amino acids: CASSPQGAANYGYTF. The CDR3 DNA reads TGTGCCAGCAGCCCCCAGGGGGCGGCTAACTATGGCTACACCTTC.

The gene calls are TRBV10-2 and TRBJ2-7; 10 bases line up with TRBD1. The V and J ends lost 2 bases and 0 bases, in that order; junction bases with no gene match: 4. The CDR3 loop spans 16 amino acids. Germline-derived CDR1 and CDR2 are WSHSY and SAAADI. The CDR3 sequence is CASSELGQGSSYEQYV. CDR3 nucleotide sequence: TGCGCCAGCAGTGAGCTGGGACAGGGGAGCTCCTACGAGCAGTACGTC.

In this sample, this clone turned up a few times. This chain connects TRBV29-1 to TRBJ1-2; D is possibly TRBD1 (6 bases). The V gene's germline CDR1 is SQVTM and CDR2 ANQGSEA. The CDR3 length is 14 residues. The germline V and J ends were trimmed by 6 bases and 7 bases, with 21 bases remaining between them. The CDR3 sequence: CSVKKGGGQGGYTF. CDR3 DNA: TGCAGCGTCAAGAAGGGCGGGGGGCAGGGTGGCTACACCTTC.

The chain combines TRBV9 with TRBJ2-3; TRBD1 agrees at 9 bases. J was trimmed by 2 bases and V by 3 bases; bases with no gene match: 7. The germline V gene has CDR1 SGDLS and CDR2 YYNGEE. CDR3 size: 16 residues. The CDR3 DNA sequence: TGTGCCAGCAGCGCACAGGGGGCAGGGCTCACAGATACGCAGTATTTT. Translation: CASSAQGAGLTDTQYF.

In DNA form, the CDR3 reads TGTGCCAGCAGCCCACGTTCACAGGGTCGGCCCCTCCACTTT. Translated, it gives CASSPRSQGRPLHF. J is TRBJ1-6 and V is TRBV11-1; TRBD1 is a possible D gene (6 bases). Trimming took off 5 bases at V and 13 bases at J, with 18 bases between the two ends. The CDR3 consists of 14 residues. Germline lookup yields CDR1 SGHAT and CDR2 FQDESV (reference sequence).